A single sample is the source of the 16 T cell receptor beta chains below, sequenced in a study of early T cells in non-severe SARS-CoV-2 infection. TCRdb called the 5' RACE reads again in MiXCR, with one record for every CDR3 protein. There are about 60,000 distinct CDR3 sequences in the sample; 8.5% to 10% occur only once, and under 20% lies in the top ten. Specimen: whole blood. Receptors originate from an adult who was a healthcare worker with PCR-confirmed SARS-CoV-2 infection or an uninfected control (not recorded which).

This clonotype has just a few counts. J is TRBJ2-7 and V is TRBV12-3 or TRBV12-4; 7 bases match TRBD2. The V segment lost 8 bases and the J segment 7 bases; nucleotides outside the gene matches: 8. The CDR3 is made up of 12 amino acids. Here the CDR3 DNA reads TGTGCCAGCGGGAGGGCCGCGGGGGAGCAGTACTTC. Translated: CASGRAAGEQYF.

In the case of this clonotype: This may arise from a read error, as a much more abundant clone is one base away. J is TRBJ2-7 and V is TRBV7-8, with 10 bases lining up with TRBD2. Germline loops: CDR1 SGHVS, CDR2 FQNEAQ. The CDR3 runs 15 residues. DNA of the CDR3: TGTGCCAACAGCACCGGACTAGCGGCTAATTACGAGCAGTACTTC. Amino acid sequence: CANSTGLAANYEQYF.

This clonotype turned up a few times. The chain has TRBV7-6 and TRBJ2-3; TRBD1 agrees at 7 bases. Germline trimming cut 5 bases from V and 2 bases from J; bases unmatched to any gene: 7. The CDR3 runs 15 residues. Germline assignment: CDR1 SGHVS and CDR2 FNYEAQ. The CDR3 DNA reads as TGTGCCAGCAGCCCGGGACAGATCGTCACAGATACGCAGTATTTT. The encoded protein is CASSPGQIVTDTQYF. Using reference TRBV7-6 and TRBJ2-3 for the parts outside the CDR3, the full variable domain is GAGVSQSPRYKVTKRGQDVALRCDPISGHVSLYWYRQALGQGPEFLTYFNYEAQQDKSGLPNDRFSAERPEGSISTLTIQRTEQRDSAMYRCASSPGQIVTDTQYFGPGTRLTVL.

There are many counts of this clonotype. This chain links TRBV6-5 with TRBJ2-7; D unresolved. The germline V and J ends were trimmed by 6 bases and 3 bases, with 9 bases remaining between them. Germline-derived CDR1 and CDR2 are MNHEY and SVGAGI. This CDR3 has 12 residues. CDR3 DNA sequence: TGTGCCAGCAGCCGCGGTCGCTACGAGCAGTACTTC. Protein sequence: CASSRGRYEQYF.

This clonotype was seen many times. A read error may account for a junction end that differs from germline. This rearrangement joins TRBV3-1 to TRBJ2-1; D is possibly TRBD2 (6 bases). CDR1 and CDR2 (germline): LGHDT, YNNKEL (reference sequence). CDR3 length equals 13 residues. The CDR3 reads CASRRDSNNEQFF. For the CDR3, the DNA is TGTGCCAGCAGAAGGGACTCCAACAATGAGCAGTTCTTC.

This rearrangement joins TRBV28 to TRBJ1-4; TRBD1 is a possible D gene (5 bases). The V gene's germline CDR1 is MDHEN and CDR2 SYDVKM. The CDR3 has 12 residues. Trimming removed 7 bases at V and 7 bases at J, with 10 bases between. This chain's CDR3 is CASTWGSEKLFF. In DNA, the CDR3 is TGTGCCAGCACGTGGGGGAGTGAAAAACTGTTTTTT.

This clonotype was detected many times. The genes are TRBV19 and TRBJ1-2; D unclear. The CDR3 is 9 residues long. The germline gives CDR1 LNHDA, CDR2 SQIVND (reference sequence). Trimming left V 7 bases short and J 7 bases short, with 4 bases between. CDR3 in amino acids: CASTLGYTF. The DNA for the CDR3 is TGTGCCAGTACGCTTGGCTACACCTTC. Complete variable domain (other parts from reference TRBV19 and TRBJ1-2): DGGITQSPKYLFRKEGQNVTLSCEQNLNHDAMYWYRQDPGQGLRLIYYSQIVNDFQKGDIAEGYSVSREKKESFPLTVTSAQKNPTAFYLCASTLGYTFGSGTRLTVV.

The chain has TRBV7-9 and TRBJ2-3; D is unresolved. Germline lookup yields CDR1 SEHNR and CDR2 FQNEAQ (reference sequence). V lost 6 bases, J lost 2 bases, and 3 bases lay in between. This CDR3 spans 11 amino acids. The CDR3 sequence: CASRFTDTQYF. The CDR3 DNA is TGTGCCAGCAGATTCACAGATACGCAGTATTTT.

A few counts support this clonotype. This chain uses TRBV11-2 with TRBJ2-1, with D maybe TRBD1 (6 bases). Germline V CDR1 and CDR2: SGHAT, FQNNGV. The CDR3 is 14 residues long. V dropped 1 base and J dropped 12 bases, with 16 bases sitting between them. The CDR3 region is CASSLGSGAGWQFF. In DNA form, the CDR3 reads TGTGCCAGCAGCTTAGGGTCAGGGGCCGGCTGGCAGTTCTTC.

V gene TRBV9 combines with J gene TRBJ1-1; D gene ambiguous. Trimming took off 4 bases at V and 1 base at J, with 17 bases between the two ends. CDR1 is SGDLS, CDR2 YYNGEE, per germline. The CDR3 spans 16 residues. CDR3 in amino acids: CASSPGHLKGNTEAFF. DNA for the CDR3: TGTGCCAGCAGCCCCGGGCACCTTAAGGGGAACACTGAAGCTTTCTTT.

The gene calls are TRBV4-3 and TRBJ2-5; the D gene is possibly TRBD2 (6 bases). V was trimmed by 3 bases and J by 5 bases, leaving 10 bases between them. Germline V CDR1 and CDR2: LGHNA, YSLEER. CDR3 length equals 13 residues. The CDR3 loop reads CASSQDYRETQYF. The CDR3 bases are TGCGCCAGCAGCCAGGACTATCGCGAGACCCAGTACTTC.

There are many counts of this clonotype. V is TRBV25-1 and J is TRBJ2-3, with 9 nucleotides matching TRBD2. CDR3 size: 16 residues. V gave up 0 bases and J gave up 3 bases; unmatched junction bases: 4. Germline V gene data show CDR1 as MGHDK and CDR2 as SYGVNS. This chain's CDR3 is CASSEYAGGPTDTQYF. CDR3 coding DNA: TGTGCCAGCAGTGAATATGCGGGAGGGCCGACAGATACGCAGTATTTT.

This clonotype was detected many times. The chain employs TRBV6-5 and TRBJ2-1; TRBD1 might be the D (6 bases). Trimming shortened V by 6 bases and J by 2 bases, and 14 bases separated the two germline ends. Germline CDR1 is MNHEY and CDR2 is SVGAGI. CDR3 size: 15 residues. CDR3 bases: TGTGCCAGCAGCCTACAGGGTGTTACCTACAATGAGCAGTTCTTC. It specifies CASSLQGVTYNEQFF.

This clonotype was seen repeatedly, ten times or more. The gene calls are TRBV7-9 and TRBJ2-3; D unclear. The germline V gene has CDR1 SEHNR and CDR2 FQNEAQ (reference sequence). The CDR3 runs to 15 residues. The V end lost 5 bases, the J end lost 4 bases, and 16 bases lay between the germline ends. The CDR3 coding sequence is TGTGCCAGCAGCGACCCGTTCTCTGGGGCAGATACGCAGTATTTT. Translation: CASSDPFSGADTQYF. The complete variable domain, with remaining parts taken from reference TRBV7-9 and TRBJ2-3, reads DTGVSQNPRHKITKRGQNVTFRCDPISEHNRLYWYRQTLGQGPEFLTYFQNEAQLEKSRLLSDRFSAERPKGSFSTLEIQRTEQGDSAMYLCASSDPFSGADTQYFGPGTRLTVL.

V and J are TRBV7-9 and TRBJ2-1; D is undetermined. Germline V gene data show CDR1 as SEHNR and CDR2 as FQNEAQ (reference sequence). This CDR3 has 10 amino acids. V was pared by 8 bases and J by 7 bases, with 6 bases between. CDR3 nucleotide sequence: TGTGCCAGCCTGCCTAATGAGCAGTTCTTC. Amino acid sequence: CASLPNEQFF.

There are many counts of this clonotype. In DNA form, the CDR3 reads TGTGCCACCAGCAGAGATGGGGGGCGAACAGATACGCAGTATTTT. Its translation is CATSRDGGRTDTQYF. J is TRBJ2-3 and V is TRBV15, with D possibly called TRBD1 or TRBD2 (6 bases each). This CDR3 comprises 15 residues. V shed 0 bases and J shed 3 bases, with 10 bases lying between them. Germline values: CDR1 LNHNV, CDR2 YYDKDF (reference sequence).